This TCR beta chain was sequenced during a study of ipilimumab plus nivolumab after autologous stem cell transplantation. As for the study in general: A median of 8 nivolumab and 5 ipilimumab doses were given. Both relapsed and primary refractory DLBCL were included.

This table comes from immunoSEQ multiplex PCR, and its TCRdb copy is limited to in-frame clones, with some not included. The repertoire holds under 25,000 clones, with approximately 85% as singletons. Starting 14 to 28 days after autologous transplant, ipilimumab 1 mg/kg was given. Patients received nivolumab 3 mg/kg at weeks 1, 4, 7, 10, then fortnightly to week 26. This clonotype originated in a male donor with diffuse large B-cell lymphoma. The material sequenced was PBMCs, taken in a trial of ipilimumab plus nivolumab as post-transplant consolidation.

CDR3 residues: CASSLESGNWHEQYF. The CDR3 DNA reads as TGCGCCAGCAGCTTGGAATCTGGGAATTGGCACGAGCAGTACTTC. The rearrangement joins TRBV5-1 to TRBJ2-7; D remains ambiguous. The CDR3 sequence is 15 residues long. CDR1 SGHRS and CDR2 YFSETQ come from the germline V gene. Between the trimmed V and J ends, which lost 0 bases and 5 bases, there was a span of 15 bases.